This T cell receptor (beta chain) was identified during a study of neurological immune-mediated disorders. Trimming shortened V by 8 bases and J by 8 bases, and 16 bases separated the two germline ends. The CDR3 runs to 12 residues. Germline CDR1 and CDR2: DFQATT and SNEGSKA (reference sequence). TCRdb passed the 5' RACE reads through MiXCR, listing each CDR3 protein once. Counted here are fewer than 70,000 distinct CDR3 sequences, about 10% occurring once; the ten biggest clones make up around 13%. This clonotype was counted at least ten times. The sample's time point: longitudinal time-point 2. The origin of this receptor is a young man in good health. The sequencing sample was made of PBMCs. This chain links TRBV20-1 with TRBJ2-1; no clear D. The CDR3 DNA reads TGCAGTCCGATGAAGGATCTCTATGAGCAGTTCTTC. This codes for CSPMKDLYEQFF.